A selection of T cell receptor beta chains follows, all from one sample in a study of beta chain features in type 1 diabetes. This table comes from immunoSEQ multiplex PCR, and its TCRdb copy is limited to in-frame clones, with some not included. The table lists fewer than 45,000 clones, around 63% of them singletons, with around 1.8% in the top ten. Sequenced material: Tregs from blood. The receptor set was obtained from a man between 25 and 39 years old with type 1 diabetes. Some clones in this sample may be carry-over from other donors' samples. The CDR3 runs from the conserved cysteine through the conserved F or W. The order of the fields is V gene, J gene, CDR3 protein.

>TRBV19|TRBJ2-5
CASSITGGETQYF
>TRBV7-2|TRBJ2-1
CASSSFLTGSNEQFF
>TRBV12-5|TRBJ1-1
CASERGRLNTEAFF
>TRBV4-3|TRBJ1-2
CASSQGLGAPYGYTF
>TRBV29-1|TRBJ1-1
CSAITQGNTEAFF
>TRBV18|TRBJ1-1
CASSPRSAEAFF
>TRBV29-1|TRBJ2-5
CSVAGETQYF
>TRBV6-5|TRBJ2-5
CASRPGGSETQYF
>TRBV9|TRBJ2-7
CASSGGGAHAEQYF
>TRBV11-2|TRBJ2-3
CASSLVLAGGPDTQYF
>TRBV7-3|TRBJ1-2
CASSLGGPYGYTF
>TRBV30|TRBJ2-6
CSRLFSGANVLTF
>TRBV18|TRBJ2-1
CASSSDRATVQFF
>TRBV30|TRBJ2-1
CAWELAGGNEQFF
>TRBV19|TRBJ2-2
CASSNRLAGGIGTGELFF
>TRBV7-3|TRBJ2-1
CASSFTSGDNEQFF
>TRBV2|TRBJ1-6
CASSGGSSYNSPLHF
>TRBV7-9|TRBJ1-2
CASSQGQGGVDGYTF
>TRBV5-1|TRBJ2-7
CASRLDSFYEQYF
>TRBV7-3|TRBJ1-3
CASSFDFGNTIYF
>TRBV5-1|TRBJ2-2
CASSRTVTGELFF
>TRBV5-1|TRBJ2-7
CASSSTGSSYEQYF
>TRBV2|TRBJ1-2
CASSEGTDYGYTF
>TRBV5-1|TRBJ2-2
CASSLAGQSLNTGELFF
>TRBV6-6|TRBJ2-5
CASSYGGEETQYF
>TRBV9|TRBJ2-2
CASSGSGGAWGTGELFF
>TRBV19|TRBJ2-3
CASSLRDRWSTDTQYF
>TRBV7-9|TRBJ1-1
CASSDGQGLPF
>TRBV5-6|TRBJ2-2
CASSLGLNTGELFF
>TRBV11-2|TRBJ2-1
CASNPVGKDRAGDEQFF
>TRBV7-2|TRBJ2-1
CASSRIPGGYNEQFF
>TRBV7-6|TRBJ1-2
CASSLGGGGRGYTF
>TRBV7-9|TRBJ2-1
CASSRWTSPRYNEQFF
>TRBV7-9|TRBJ1-6
CASSSRDGSPLHF
>TRBV5-1|TRBJ1-1
CASSSAPGQGYQRTEAFF
>TRBV6-6|TRBJ2-5
CASKPGQGKETQYF
>TRBV5-1|TRBJ2-3
CASSLQTGPKSLDTQYF
>TRBV5-1|TRBJ1-2
CASSLETGVYGYTF
>TRBV4-2|TRBJ1-4
CASSQDRMRAGVRSNEKLFF
>TRBV5-1|TRBJ1-6
CASSLRTNSPLHF